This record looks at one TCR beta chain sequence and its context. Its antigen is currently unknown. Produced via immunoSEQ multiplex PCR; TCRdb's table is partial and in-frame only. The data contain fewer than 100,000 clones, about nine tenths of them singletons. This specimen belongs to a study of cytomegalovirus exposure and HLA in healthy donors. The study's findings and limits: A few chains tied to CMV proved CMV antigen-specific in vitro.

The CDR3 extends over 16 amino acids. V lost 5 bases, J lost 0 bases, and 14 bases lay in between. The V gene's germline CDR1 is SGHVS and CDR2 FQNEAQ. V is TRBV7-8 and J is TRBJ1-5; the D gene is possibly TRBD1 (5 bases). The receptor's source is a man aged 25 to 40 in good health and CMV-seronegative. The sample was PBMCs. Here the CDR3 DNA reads TGTGCCAGCAGCACTACAGGCCCTGATAGCAATCAGCCCCAGCATTTT. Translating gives CASSTTGPDSNQPQHF.